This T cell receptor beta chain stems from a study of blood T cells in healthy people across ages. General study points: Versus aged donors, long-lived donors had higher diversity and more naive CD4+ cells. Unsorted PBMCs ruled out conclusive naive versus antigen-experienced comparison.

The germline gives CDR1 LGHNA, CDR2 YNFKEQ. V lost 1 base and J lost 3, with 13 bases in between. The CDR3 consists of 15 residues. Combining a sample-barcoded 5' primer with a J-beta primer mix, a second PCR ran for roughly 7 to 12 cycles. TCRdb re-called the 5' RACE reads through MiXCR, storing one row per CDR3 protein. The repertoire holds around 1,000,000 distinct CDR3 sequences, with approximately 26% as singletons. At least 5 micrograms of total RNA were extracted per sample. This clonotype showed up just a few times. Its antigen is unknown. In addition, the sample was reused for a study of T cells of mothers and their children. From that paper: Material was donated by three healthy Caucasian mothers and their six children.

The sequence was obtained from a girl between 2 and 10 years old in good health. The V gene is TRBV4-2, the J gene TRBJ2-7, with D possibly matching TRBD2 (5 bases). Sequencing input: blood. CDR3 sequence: CASSQGAGDVYEQYF. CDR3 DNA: TGTGCCAGCAGCCAAGGGGCCGGGGATGTCTACGAGCAGTACTTC.